The 18 T cell receptor beta chains in this list originate from one sample, sequenced in a study of blood T cells in healthy people across ages. Next came a second PCR, run for roughly 6 to 11 cycles, which used a sample-barcoded 5' primer along with a J-beta primer mix. TCRdb processed the 5' RACE reads anew with MiXCR; each CDR3 protein has one entry. This table has 1,300,000 or so distinct CDR3 sequences, around 59% appearing once. The specimen sequenced was blood. The receptors shown here come from a man aged 18 to 35 in good health.

The J gene is TRBJ2-3, the V gene TRBV6-4; the D gene is possibly TRBD1 (6 bases). This CDR3 has 16 amino acids. Germline V gene sequence: CDR1 MRHNA, CDR2 SNTAGT. V dropped 7 bases and J dropped 3 bases, with 20 bases sitting between them. The CDR3 bases are TGTGCCAGCAACGCTGGACAGCCGGAAAGAACAGATACGCAGTATTTT. As protein: CASNAGQPERTDTQYF.

This clonotype came up a few times. The chain links TRBV6-5 to TRBJ1-4; no firm D call. The CDR3 contains 15 residues. V was clipped by 6 bases and J by 8 bases, with 19 bases between them. The V gene's germline CDR1 is MNHEY and CDR2 SVGAGI. This chain's CDR3 is CASSPMASSLEKLFF. DNA of the CDR3: TGTGCCAGCAGCCCCATGGCCTCCTCGTTGGAAAAACTGTTTTTT.

V and J are TRBV7-2 and TRBJ1-4, with unresolved D. CDR3 length: 10 residues. Trimming stripped 5 bases from V and 16 bases from J, with 11 bases between. Germline-derived CDR1 and CDR2 are SGHTA and FQGNSA. CDR3 sequence: CASSLTAGFF. CDR3 in DNA: TGTGCCAGCAGCCTGACTGCCGGGTTTTTT.

The chain joins TRBV28 to TRBJ2-1, with a possible D match to TRBD1 (6 bases). The germline CDR1 and CDR2 sequences are MDHEN and SYDVKM. The CDR3 runs 17 residues. V lost 1 base and J 5 bases, leaving 18 bases between the germline ends. The CDR3 DNA sequence: TGTGCCAGCAGTTTATTCAACTGGGGGCAACGGGACAATGAGCAGTTCTTC. Translating it yields CASSLFNWGQRDNEQFF.

This clonotype showed up just a few times. The CDR3 protein is CASSQVEGATYEQYF. CDR3 in DNA: TGCGCCAGCAGCCAAGTTGAGGGGGCCACCTACGAGCAGTACTTC. The gene calls are TRBV4-1 and TRBJ2-7; TRBD1 matches 7 bases. The CDR3 has 15 amino acids. The trim removed 1 base at V and 2 bases at J, leaving 5 bases unmatched. Germline assignment: CDR1 MGHRA and CDR2 YSYEKL.

This chain links TRBV6-1 with TRBJ2-3; maybe TRBD2 (7 bases). Looked up from germline, CDR1 is MNHNS and CDR2 is SASEGT. The CDR3 contains 17 residues. V was clipped by 7 bases and J by 6 bases, with 26 bases between them. The chain's CDR3 is CASTIPAKGGVEDTQYF. In DNA, the CDR3 is TGTGCCAGCACCATACCAGCGAAAGGGGGGGTCGAGGATACGCAGTATTTT.

This clonotype was seen a few times. J is TRBJ1-2 and V is TRBV12-3 or TRBV12-4; D is unresolved. V gave up 6 bases and J gave up 10 bases, with 18 bases separating them. CDR3 length: 13 amino acids. The CDR3, as DNA: TGTGCCAGCAGGCCCGCGGCAGAGGGCTCCTACACCTTC. Its translation: CASRPAAEGSYTF.

The chain recombines TRBV5-1 with TRBJ2-7, with a weak D call TRBD1 (5 bases). V lost 1 base to trimming and J lost 4 bases, with 12 bases between them. CDR1 is SGHRS, CDR2 YFSETQ, per germline. The CDR3 extends over 14 amino acids. CDR3 region: CASSLRGSGYEQYF. In nucleotides, the CDR3 is TGCGCCAGCAGCTTGAGGGGCAGTGGGTACGAGCAGTACTTC. Looking up the rest from reference TRBV5-1 and TRBJ2-7 gives the full variable domain: KAGVTQTPRYLIKTRGQQVTLSCSPISGHRSVSWYQQTPGQGLQFLFEYFSETQRNKGNFPGRFSGRQFSNSRSEMNVSTLELGDSALYLCASSLRGSGYEQYFGPGTRLTVT.

In this sample, this clonotype turned up a few times. The rearrangement uses TRBV11-1 and TRBJ1-1, with D maybe TRBD1 (5 bases). Looked up from germline, CDR1 is SGHAT and CDR2 is FQDESV (reference sequence). Trimming took off 5 bases at V and 4 bases at J, with 14 bases between the two ends. CDR3 length: 14 amino acids. This CDR3 is CASSPRWGPTEAFF. The CDR3 DNA reads as TGTGCCAGCAGCCCCCGATGGGGCCCCACTGAAGCTTTCTTT.

V usage is TRBV4-1 and J usage is TRBJ2-4, with 14 bases fitting TRBD2. Looked up from germline, CDR1 is MGHRA and CDR2 is YSYEKL. J was trimmed by 3 bases and V by 4 bases; bases with no gene match: 8. The CDR3 is 18 residues long. CDR3: CASSPGLAGEGVKNIQYF. The CDR3 DNA sequence: TGCGCCAGCAGCCCGGGACTAGCGGGAGAGGGAGTCAAAAACATTCAGTACTTC.

This clonotype was seen more than once but under ten times. The chain uses TRBV5-6 and TRBJ2-2; 7 positions agree with TRBD1. J lost 4 bases, V lost 4 bases, and 4 bases had no gene match. Germline CDR1 and CDR2: SGHDT and YYEEEE. The CDR3 runs to 14 residues. The CDR3 spells CASSQTGSTGELFF. In DNA, the CDR3 is TGTGCCAGCAGCCAGACAGGGTCCACCGGGGAGCTGTTTTTT.

This clonotype showed up just a few times. V gene TRBV29-1 combines with J gene TRBJ2-7; TRBD1 is a possible D gene (6 bases). V was clipped by 7 bases and J by 3 bases, with 16 bases between them. The CDR3 length is 13 residues. Germline CDR1 reads SQVTM; CDR2 reads ANQGSEA. The chain's CDR3 is CSATPDRNYEQYF. As DNA, the CDR3 is TGCAGCGCGACCCCCGACAGGAACTACGAGCAGTACTTC.

This clonotype was detected only a few times. V is TRBV20-1 and J is TRBJ2-7; TRBD1 agrees at 11 bases. Trimming removed 6 bases from V and 7 bases from J; junction bases left unmatched: 8. CDR3 length equals 13 residues. Germline CDR1 is DFQATT and CDR2 is SNEGSKA (reference sequence). The CDR3 coding sequence is TGCAGTGCCGCCCGGGACAGGGGGAGGGAGCAGTACTTC. This encodes CSAARDRGREQYF.

The chain carries TRBV4-3 and TRBJ2-1; TRBD2 matches 8 bases. In germline, CDR1 is LGHNA, CDR2 YSLEER. The V and J ends lost 0 bases and 0 bases, in that order; junction bases with no gene match: 10. The CDR3 is made up of 19 amino acids. For the CDR3, the DNA is TGCGCCAGCAGCCAAGATATTTCAGCGGGGGCTAGCTCCTACAATGAGCAGTTCTTC. Protein sequence: CASSQDISAGASSYNEQFF.

The CDR3 coding sequence is TGCGCCAGCAGCTTGCGACCGAGTACAGGGGACATTCAGTACTTC. Translated, it gives CASSLRPSTGDIQYF. The genes are TRBV5-1 and TRBJ2-4; 7 positions agree with TRBD1. Looked up from germline, CDR1 is SGHRS and CDR2 is YFSETQ. With V trimmed by 1 base and J by 8 bases, 9 bases remained unmatched. The CDR3 loop spans 15 amino acids.

The chain's CDR3 is CASSELAASDTQYF. The CDR3 DNA follows: TGCGCCAGCAGTGAGCTAGCCGCCTCCGATACGCAGTATTTT. This chain connects TRBV10-1 to TRBJ2-3, with D maybe TRBD2 (5 bases). Germline-derived CDR1 and CDR2 are WNHNN and SYGVQD (reference sequence). The CDR3 runs 14 residues. Trimming stripped 2 bases from V and 6 bases from J, with 12 bases between.

Concerning this clonotype itself: The junction departs from the called germline gene at one end, perhaps through a read error. As DNA, the CDR3 is TGTGCCAGCCGGACTAGCGGGAGGTCCACAGATGCGCAGTATTTT. Encoded protein: CASRTSGRSTDAQYF. This rearrangement joins TRBV12-3 or TRBV12-4 to TRBJ2-3, with 14 bases matching TRBD2. The CDR3 is made up of 15 amino acids.

This chain connects TRBV6-7 to TRBJ2-7; D is ambiguous. TRBV6-7 is filed as an ORF, its function uncertain. The germline V and J ends were trimmed by 0 bases and 5 bases, with 8 bases remaining between them. The CDR3 is made up of 13 amino acids. The chain's CDR3 is CASSYSGSHEQYF. CDR3 bases: TGTGCCAGCAGTTACTCGGGCAGTCACGAGCAGTACTTC.